Listed below are T cell receptor beta chains from one sample, sequenced in a study of blood T cell repertoires in COVID-19. Sequenced by immunoSEQ multiplex PCR; TCRdb stores in-frame clones only, minus some. The top ten clones hold roughly 9% of a sample with some 250,000 clones, 85% to 90% of them seen once. Sample: PBMCs or T cells enriched from blood (not recorded which). The receptors were sampled from a middle-aged man who had recovered from COVID-19. Both conserved end residues are trimmed from each CDR3.

J	V	CDR3
TRBJ2-1	TRBV9	ASNPSGRAYNEQF
TRBJ1-3	TRBV5-1	ASSLDIPSGNTIY
TRBJ1-2	TRBV28	ASSRDSYYGYT
TRBJ1-1	TRBV11-2	ASSLGGPKNTEAF
TRBJ2-3	TRBV6-5	ASSLEYANTDTQY
TRBJ1-5	TRBV5-1	ASSLVAGGEQPQH
TRBJ2-2	TRBV7-9	ASLGEGQGALNTGELF
TRBJ1-5	TRBV9	ASSVSRDSNQPQH
TRBJ2-1	TRBV11-1	ASSPKRVSGEQF
TRBJ1-2	TRBV7-8	ASSRLARGEGYT
TRBJ2-3	TRBV7-2	ASSLVGVDTQY
TRBJ1-2	TRBV7-8	ASGKRGGSLYGYT
TRBJ2-6	TRBV4-3	ASSQELGSSGANVLT
TRBJ2-7	TRBV3-1/TRBV3-2	ASSQRERYDLGEQY
TRBJ2-7	TRBV7-8	ASSSLTGTGLQEQY
TRBJ1-2	TRBV29-1	SVEGYPTGADYGYT
TRBJ1-5	TRBV15	ATSRDITGGNQPQH
TRBJ1-5	TRBV28	ASRVPGDIQPQH
TRBJ2-7	TRBV3-1/TRBV3-2	ASSQPPSGSPYEQY
TRBJ1-1	TRBV28	ASSPKTGRYTEAF
TRBJ1-1	TRBV20-1	SASPRDRSNTEAF
TRBJ1-1	TRBV7-9	ASRPGIPGTEAF
TRBJ2-3	TRBV2	ASSEFSSTDTQY
TRBJ1-3	TRBV11-2	ASSIRTGAGNTIY
TRBJ2-1	TRBV27	ASSSAGRQF
TRBJ1-1	TRBV18	ASAIGGSRTTEAF
TRBJ2-7	TRBV6-6	ASSYKRLAGEFWAYEQY
TRBJ2-7	TRBV19	ANATTGSWFVSHYEQY
TRBJ1-1	TRBV28	ASSSHPTGAGTEAF
TRBJ2-3	TRBV5-4	ASSIRQGTDTQY
TRBJ1-1	TRBV6-5	ASGLGQIVNTEAF
TRBJ2-5	TRBV28	ASSLSPNRGRRQETQY
TRBJ1-1	TRBV10-2	ASSEPGQQNTEAF
TRBJ2-7	TRBV5-4	ASSAGGYEQY
TRBJ2-5	TRBV20-1	SASGLAGLRETQY
TRBJ1-3	TRBV9	ASSVAGSGNTIY
TRBJ2-1	TRBV9	ASSVVSDSTNNEQF
TRBJ1-5	TRBV19	ASRPGQIISNQPQH
TRBJ2-7	TRBV27	ASSFQYDRYEQY
TRBJ2-3	TRBV18	ASSPMRVASGTTDTQY
TRBJ1-2	TRBV5-1	ASSLVSLDRGYGYT
TRBJ2-7	TRBV10-2	ASSNWGGSSHYEQY
TRBJ1-2	TRBV6-6	ASSYWGQIYGYT
TRBJ2-1	TRBV11-2	ASSLDPLTGNEQF
TRBJ2-7	TRBV6-5	ASSYSRQGSSYEQY
TRBJ1-5	TRBV28	ASSLGPSNQPQH
TRBJ1-2	TRBV19	ASTFRVAVYGYT
TRBJ1-3	TRBV5-1	ASSLQQIISGNTIY
TRBJ2-1	TRBV15	ATSRFPGLAGGLGAYNEQF
TRBJ2-7	TRBV2	ASSELRQGTYEQY
TRBJ1-1	TRBV4-3	ASRLQGAIEAF
TRBJ1-5	TRBV7-8	ASSFGFGTGARLQPQH